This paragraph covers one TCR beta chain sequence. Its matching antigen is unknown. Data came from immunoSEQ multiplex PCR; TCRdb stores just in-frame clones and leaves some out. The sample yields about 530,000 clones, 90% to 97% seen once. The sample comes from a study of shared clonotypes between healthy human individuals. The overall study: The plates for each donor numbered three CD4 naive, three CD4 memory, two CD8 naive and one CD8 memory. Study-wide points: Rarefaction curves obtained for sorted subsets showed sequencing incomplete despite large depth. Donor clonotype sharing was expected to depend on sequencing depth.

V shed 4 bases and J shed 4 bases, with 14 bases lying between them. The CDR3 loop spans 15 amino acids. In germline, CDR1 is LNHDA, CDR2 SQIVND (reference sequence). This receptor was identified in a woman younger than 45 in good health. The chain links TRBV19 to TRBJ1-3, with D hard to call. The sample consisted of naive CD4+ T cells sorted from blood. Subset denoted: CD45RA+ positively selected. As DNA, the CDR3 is TGTGCCAGTAGTAACCTCCGGGCCAGCGGAAACACCATATATTTT. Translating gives CASSNLRASGNTIYF.